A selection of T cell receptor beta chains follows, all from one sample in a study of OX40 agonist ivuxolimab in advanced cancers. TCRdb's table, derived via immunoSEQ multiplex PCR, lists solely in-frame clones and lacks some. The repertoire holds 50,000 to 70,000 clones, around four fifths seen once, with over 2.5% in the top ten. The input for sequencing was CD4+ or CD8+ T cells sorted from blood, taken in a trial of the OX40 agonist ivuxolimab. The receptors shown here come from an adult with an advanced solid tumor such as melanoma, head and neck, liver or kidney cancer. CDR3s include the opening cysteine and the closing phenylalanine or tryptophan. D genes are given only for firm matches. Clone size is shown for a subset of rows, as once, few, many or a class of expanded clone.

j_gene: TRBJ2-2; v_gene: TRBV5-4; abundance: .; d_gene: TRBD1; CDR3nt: TGTGCCAGCAGCCCGACAGGGGCGAACACCGGGGAGCTGTTTTTT; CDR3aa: CASSPTGANTGELFF
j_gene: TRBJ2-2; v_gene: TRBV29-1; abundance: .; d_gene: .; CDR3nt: TGCAGCGTTGCCCCAGGGGTTGGGGCCGGGGAGCTGTTTTTT; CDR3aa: CSVAPGVGAGELFF
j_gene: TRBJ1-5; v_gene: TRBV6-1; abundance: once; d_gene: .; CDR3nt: TGTGCCAGCAGGGGGACGGGAAGCAATCAGCCCCAGCATTTT; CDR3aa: CASRGTGSNQPQHF
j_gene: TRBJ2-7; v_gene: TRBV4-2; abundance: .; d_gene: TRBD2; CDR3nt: TGTGCCAGCAGCCATCTGACTAGCGGTTCCTACGAGCAGTACTTC; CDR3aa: CASSHLTSGSYEQYF
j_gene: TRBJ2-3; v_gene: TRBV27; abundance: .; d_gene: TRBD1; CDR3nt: TGTGCCAGCAGACTAGGGGACAGGGGATTTACAGATACGCAGTATTTT; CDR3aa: CASRLGDRGFTDTQYF
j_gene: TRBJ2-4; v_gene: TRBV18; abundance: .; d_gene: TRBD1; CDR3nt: TGTGCCAGCTCCCGGGACAGGGGAGGTGACATTCAGTACTTC; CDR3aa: CASSRDRGGDIQYF
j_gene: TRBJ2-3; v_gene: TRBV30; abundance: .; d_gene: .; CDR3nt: TGTGCCTGGAGTGTGAGCACAGATACGCAGTATTTT; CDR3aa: CAWSVSTDTQYF
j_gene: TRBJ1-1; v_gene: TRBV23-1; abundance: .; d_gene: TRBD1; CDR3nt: TGCGCCAGTAACGACAGGGCTAACACTGAAGCTTTCTTT; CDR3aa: CASNDRANTEAFF
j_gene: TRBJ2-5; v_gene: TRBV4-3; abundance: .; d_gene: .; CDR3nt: TGCGCCAGCAGCCGACAACTCCAAGAGACCCAGTACTTC; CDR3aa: CASSRQLQETQYF
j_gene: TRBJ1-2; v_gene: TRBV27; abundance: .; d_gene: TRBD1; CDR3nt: TGTGCCAGCAGTACCCAGGGGGGAAACTATGGCTACACCTTC; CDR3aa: CASSTQGGNYGYTF
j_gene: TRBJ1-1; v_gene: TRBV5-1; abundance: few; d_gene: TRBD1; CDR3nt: TGCGCCAGCAGCTTGGAGGACAGGGGGCGTCGGTACACTGAAGCTTTCTTT; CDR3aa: CASSLEDRGRRYTEAFF
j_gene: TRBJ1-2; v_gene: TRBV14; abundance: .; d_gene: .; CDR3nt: TGTGCCAGCAGCCCCTTGGGGCTAGCTAACTATGGCTACACCTTC; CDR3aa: CASSPLGLANYGYTF
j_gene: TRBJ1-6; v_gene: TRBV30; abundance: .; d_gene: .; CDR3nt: TGTGCCTGGAGTGTAATGCCCGCGTACAGTAGCTCCTATAATTCACCCCTCCACTTT; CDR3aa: CAWSVMPAYSSSYNSPLHF
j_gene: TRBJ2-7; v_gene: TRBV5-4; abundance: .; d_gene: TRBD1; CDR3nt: TGTGCCAGCAGCATGGGACAGGGGAAATCCGAGCAGTACTTC; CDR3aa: CASSMGQGKSEQYF
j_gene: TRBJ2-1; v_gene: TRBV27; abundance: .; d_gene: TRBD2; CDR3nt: TGTGCCAGCAGTTTAAAAGGGACTAGCGGGAAGAATGAGCAGTTCTTC; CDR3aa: CASSLKGTSGKNEQFF
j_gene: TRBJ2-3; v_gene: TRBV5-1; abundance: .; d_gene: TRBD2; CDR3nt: TGCGCCAGCAGCAGGTCAACTAGCGGGATTTTGACAGATACGCAGTATTTT; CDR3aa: CASSRSTSGILTDTQYF
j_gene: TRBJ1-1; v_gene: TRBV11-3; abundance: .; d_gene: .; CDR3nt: TGTGCCAGCAGCCCAGCGGGGTGGGGAACTGAAGCTTTCTTT; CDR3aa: CASSPAGWGTEAFF
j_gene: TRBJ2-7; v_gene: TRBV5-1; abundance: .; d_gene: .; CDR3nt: TGCGCCAGCAGCGACTTAACGGGAGCTTCCTACGAGCAGTACTTC; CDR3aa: CASSDLTGASYEQYF
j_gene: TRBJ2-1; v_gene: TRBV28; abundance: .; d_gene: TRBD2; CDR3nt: TGTGCCAGCAGTCAGCGGGGCGCATCGGACAATGAGCAGTTCTTC; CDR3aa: CASSQRGASDNEQFF
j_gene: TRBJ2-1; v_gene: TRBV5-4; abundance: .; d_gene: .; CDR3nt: TGTGCCAGCAGCCGCCAGGGTGAGGGTTACAATGAGCAGTTCTTC; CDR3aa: CASSRQGEGYNEQFF
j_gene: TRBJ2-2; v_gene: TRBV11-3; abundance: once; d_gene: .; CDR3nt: TGTGCCAGCAGCTTAGATCTAGTCTTGGGACAAGACAATTCCGGGGAGCTGTTTTTT; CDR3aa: CASSLDLVLGQDNSGELFF
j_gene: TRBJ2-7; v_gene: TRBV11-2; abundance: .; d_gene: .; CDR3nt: TGTGCCAGCAGCTTAGAGGGTTACTCCTACGAGCAGTACTTC; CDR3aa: CASSLEGYSYEQYF
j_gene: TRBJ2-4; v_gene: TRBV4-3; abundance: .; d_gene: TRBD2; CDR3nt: TGCGCCAGCAGCCAAGAAGCGCGGGGGGGGAAAAACATTCAGTACTTC; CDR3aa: CASSQEARGGKNIQYF
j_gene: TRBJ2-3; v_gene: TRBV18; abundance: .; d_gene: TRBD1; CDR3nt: TGTGCCAGCTCCCGACAGGGGAGATGGTCCACAGATACGCAGTATTTT; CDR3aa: CASSRQGRWSTDTQYF
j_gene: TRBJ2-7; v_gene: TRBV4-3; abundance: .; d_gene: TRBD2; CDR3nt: TGCGCCAGCAGCCAAGAGGGCCAGCGGGGGGCCTCGAGCTCCTACGAGCAGTACTTC; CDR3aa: CASSQEGQRGASSSYEQYF
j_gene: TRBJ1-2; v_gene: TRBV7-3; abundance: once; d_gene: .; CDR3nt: TGTGCCAGCAGCGCAAGGCCCTCCGGGGGCTCTGGCTACACCTTC; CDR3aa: CASSARPSGGSGYTF
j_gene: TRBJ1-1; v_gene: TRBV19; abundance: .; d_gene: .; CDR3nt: TGTGCCAGTAGTATAACAGATATTAACACTGAAGCTTTCTTT; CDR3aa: CASSITDINTEAFF
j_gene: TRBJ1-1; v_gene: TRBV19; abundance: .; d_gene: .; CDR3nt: TGTGCCAGTACCGGTGGAAAGGGGGGCTGGAACACTGAAGCTTTCTTT; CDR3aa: CASTGGKGGWNTEAFF
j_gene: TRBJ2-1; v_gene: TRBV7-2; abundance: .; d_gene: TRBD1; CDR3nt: TGTGCCAGCAGCTTACAGGGGGCTTATGAGCAGTTCTTC; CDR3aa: CASSLQGAYEQFF
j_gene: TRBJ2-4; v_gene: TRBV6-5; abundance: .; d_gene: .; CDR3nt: TGTGCCAGCAGTCGGGCTGAAAACATTCAGTACTTC; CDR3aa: CASSRAENIQYF
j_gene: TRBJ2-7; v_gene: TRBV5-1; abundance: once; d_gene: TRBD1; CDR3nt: TGCGCCAGCAGCTTGTCCCGGGACAGCTACGAGCAGTACTTC; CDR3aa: CASSLSRDSYEQYF
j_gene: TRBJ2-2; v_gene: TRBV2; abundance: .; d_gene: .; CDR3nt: TGTGCCAGCAGGGGAGGCGGGGAGCTGTTTTTT; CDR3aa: CASRGGGELFF
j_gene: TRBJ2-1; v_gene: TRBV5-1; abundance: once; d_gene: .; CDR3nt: TGCGCCAGCAGCTTGGGACTCAATGAGCAGTTCTTC; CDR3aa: CASSLGLNEQFF
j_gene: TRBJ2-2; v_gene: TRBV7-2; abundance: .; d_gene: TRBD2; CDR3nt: TGTGCCAGCAGCCCCAACCCGACTAGCGAGAACACCGGGGAGCTGTTTTTT; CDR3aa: CASSPNPTSENTGELFF
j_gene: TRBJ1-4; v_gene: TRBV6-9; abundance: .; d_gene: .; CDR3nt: TGTGCCAGCAGTTACTCGCAGGATAACCCTAAACTGTTTTTT; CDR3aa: CASSYSQDNPKLFF
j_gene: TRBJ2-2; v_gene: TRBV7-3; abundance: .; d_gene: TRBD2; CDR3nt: TGTGCCAGCAGCTTAGGACTAGCGGGGACCGGGGAGCTGTTTTTT; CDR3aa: CASSLGLAGTGELFF
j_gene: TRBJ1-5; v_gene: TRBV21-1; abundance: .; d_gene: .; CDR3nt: TGTGCCAGCAGCAAAGTTGTGGGGAATCAGCCCCAGCATTTT; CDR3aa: CASSKVVGNQPQHF
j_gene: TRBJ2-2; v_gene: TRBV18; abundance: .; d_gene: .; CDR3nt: TGTGCCAGCTCACCAAATTCCGACAGTAACACCGGGGAGCTGTTTTTT; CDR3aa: CASSPNSDSNTGELFF
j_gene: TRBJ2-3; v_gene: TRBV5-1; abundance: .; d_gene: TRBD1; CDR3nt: TGCGCCAGCAGCTTTGGGACAGACCGCACAGATACGCAGTATTTT; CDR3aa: CASSFGTDRTDTQYF
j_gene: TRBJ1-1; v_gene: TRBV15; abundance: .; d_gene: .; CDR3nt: TGTGCCACCAGCACGGGAAGCGGTGGGACTGAAGCTTTCTTT; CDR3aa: CATSTGSGGTEAFF
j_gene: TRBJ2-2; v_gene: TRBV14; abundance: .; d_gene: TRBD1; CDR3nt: TGTGCCAGCAGCCCCACACGGGGACAGGACTTCACCGGGGAGCTGTTTTTT; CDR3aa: CASSPTRGQDFTGELFF
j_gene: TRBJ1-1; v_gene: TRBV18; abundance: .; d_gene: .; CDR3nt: TGTGCCAGCTCACCAAGGGGAGCGAACACTGAAGCTTTCTTT; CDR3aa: CASSPRGANTEAFF
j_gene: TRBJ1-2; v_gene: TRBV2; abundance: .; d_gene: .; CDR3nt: TGTGCCAGCTGGGGGGGAAGGGAGAACTATGGCTACACCTTC; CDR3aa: CASWGGRENYGYTF
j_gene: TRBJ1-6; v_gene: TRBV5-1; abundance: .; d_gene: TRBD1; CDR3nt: TGCGCCAGCAGCTTGGGGGACAGGGAAGGTTCACCCCTCCACTTT; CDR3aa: CASSLGDREGSPLHF
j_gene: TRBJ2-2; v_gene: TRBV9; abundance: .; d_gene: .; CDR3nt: TGTGCCAGCAGCCGAAATCCGGCAGGCACCGGGGAGCTGTTTTTT; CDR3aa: CASSRNPAGTGELFF
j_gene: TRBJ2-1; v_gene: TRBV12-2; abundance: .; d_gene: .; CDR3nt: TGTGCAAGTCGCTTAGGACCAGGACAGTTATCCTACAATGAGCAGTTCTTC; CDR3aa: CASRLGPGQLSYNEQFF
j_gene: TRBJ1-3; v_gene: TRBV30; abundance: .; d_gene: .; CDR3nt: TGTGCCTGGGGACAGTTTTCTGGAAACACCATATATTTT; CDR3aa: CAWGQFSGNTIYF